The 19 T cell receptor beta chains given below trace back to one sample, sequenced in a study of T cell responses to AZD1222 COVID-19 vaccine (dated by TCRdb to about 2021). To prepare the library, the immunoSEQ multiplex PCR assay was applied. This immuneACCESS table, as held by TCRdb, lists in-frame sequences with V and J called but not all clones. Of the missing ones, under half trace to an unresolved V gene in checked studies; the others have no known cause. This sample comprises about 29,000 clones, 93% of them detected only once. Over 8% of the sample is in the top ten clones. This specimen's time point label, interpreted: baseline before first vaccination. The sequences come from peripheral blood, collected on day 0 of AZD1222 vaccination. These receptors came from an adult in good health.

The V call is TRBV7-2, the J call TRBJ1-5; no firm D call. Germline values: CDR1 SGHTA, CDR2 FQGNSA. The CDR3 totals 13 residues. Trimming cost V 6 bases and J 3 bases, with 9 bases left between them. This CDR3 is CASSFTDNQPQHF. The CDR3 DNA reads as TGTGCCAGCAGTTTTACAGACAATCAGCCCCAGCATTTT.

CDR3 residues: CASSARVRGRETQYF. The CDR3 bases are TGTGCCAGCAGCGCCCGGGTGAGGGGTAGGGAGACCCAGTACTTC. This chain links TRBV3-1 (or the pseudogene TRBV3-2) with TRBJ2-5, with D possibly being TRBD1 or TRBD2 (5 bases each). This CDR3 has 15 amino acids. Germline assignment: CDR1 LGHDT and CDR2 YNNKEL (reference sequence). Deletions cut 5 bases from V and 5 bases from J, with 18 bases between.

V usage is TRBV3-1 (or the pseudogene TRBV3-2) and J usage is TRBJ1-4, with D perhaps matching TRBD1 (6 bases). CDR1 and CDR2 from the germline V gene are LGHDT and YNNKEL (reference sequence). V lost 2 bases and J lost 12, with 13 bases in between. The CDR3 has 13 amino acids. The CDR3 DNA reads as TGTGCCAGCAGCCAAAAGGCAGGGGCGCAACTGTTTTTT. Its translation is CASSQKAGAQLFF.

The V call is TRBV3-1 (or the pseudogene TRBV3-2), the J call TRBJ2-3; D ambiguous. Between the trimmed V and J ends, which lost 1 base and 3 bases, there was a span of 5 bases. This CDR3 is built from 13 residues. The germline CDR1 and CDR2 sequences are LGHDT and YNNKEL (reference sequence). This CDR3 reads CASSQASTDTQYF. CDR3 DNA: TGTGCCAGCAGCCAAGCCTCTACAGATACGCAGTATTTT.

This clone was seen more than once but under ten times. The chain couples TRBV10-3 to TRBJ2-7; D possibly corresponds to TRBD2 (7 bases). The germline gives CDR1 ENHRY, CDR2 SYGVKD. V was pared by 6 bases and J by 0 bases, with 12 bases between. The CDR3 is made up of 14 amino acids. CDR3: CAISAGASSYEQYF. The CDR3 nucleotides read TGTGCCATCAGCGCGGGGGCGAGCTCCTACGAGCAGTACTTC.

The gene calls are TRBV3-1 (or the pseudogene TRBV3-2) and TRBJ1-4; D unresolved. The V and J ends lost 4 bases and 8 bases respectively, with 14 bases between them. Per the germline V gene, CDR1 is LGHDT and CDR2 is YNNKEL (reference sequence). This CDR3 is 14 amino acids long. CDR3 amino acids: CASSLRHGQEKLFF. The CDR3 bases are TGTGCCAGCAGCCTCCGGCACGGCCAGGAAAAACTGTTTTTT.

The chain links TRBV12-3 or TRBV12-4 to TRBJ1-4; D is unresolved. The CDR3 has 13 residues. Trimming took 3 bases from V and 5 from J, leaving 7 bases between them. The chain's CDR3 is CASSFGGNEKLFF. The CDR3 DNA reads as TGTGCCAGCAGTTTTGGCGGGAATGAAAAACTGTTTTTT.

The V gene is TRBV7-2, the J gene TRBJ2-5, with no clear D. The V and J ends lost 1 base and 4 bases respectively, with 10 bases between them. In germline, CDR1 is SGHTA, CDR2 FQGNSA. The CDR3 is 14 residues long. Written as DNA, the CDR3 is TGTGCCAGCAGCTTAGGGTCTAGTAGAGAGACCCAGTACTTC. Its protein is CASSLGSSRETQYF.

V is TRBV28 and J is TRBJ2-1; perhaps D is TRBD1 or TRBD2 (6 bases each). V gave up 3 bases and J gave up 8 bases, with 17 bases separating them. From germline, CDR1 is MDHEN and CDR2 SYDVKM. This CDR3 region has 15 residues. The CDR3 protein is CASSFYPTGADEQFF. The CDR3 DNA reads TGTGCCAGCAGTTTTTATCCCACGGGGGCAGATGAGCAGTTCTTC.

The chain joins TRBV6-5 to TRBJ2-7; no firm D call. Per the germline V gene, CDR1 is MNHEY and CDR2 is SVGAGI. V lost 10 bases to trimming and J lost 4 bases, with 17 bases between them. The CDR3 has 13 residues. The DNA for the CDR3 is TGTGCCACTACGGATTCCCCCTGGTACGAGCAGTACTTC. Encoded protein: CATTDSPWYEQYF.

The chain employs TRBV7-2 and TRBJ2-7, with D tentatively TRBD1 or TRBD2 (5 bases each). CDR1 and CDR2 from the germline V gene are SGHTA and FQGNSA. V dropped 5 bases and J dropped 4 bases, with 15 bases sitting between them. This CDR3 is built from 14 residues. CDR3 sequence: CASSGTVGPYEQYF. CDR3 DNA sequence: TGTGCCAGCAGCGGGACGGTAGGCCCGTACGAGCAGTACTTC.

The chain joins TRBV15 to TRBJ1-4; TRBD1 matches at 10 bases. The germline gives CDR1 LNHNV, CDR2 YYDKDF (reference sequence). The CDR3 is 15 amino acids. The J segment lost 8 bases and the V segment lost 2 bases, leaving 5 bases of the junction unmatched. CDR3 amino acids: CATSRRTGQGEKLFF. CDR3 sequence (DNA): TGTGCCACCAGCAGACGCACGGGACAGGGGGAAAAACTGTTTTTT.

The chain couples TRBV5-5 to TRBJ2-7; no firm D call. The CDR3 length is 13 residues. In germline, CDR1 is SGHKS, CDR2 YYEKEE (reference sequence). V dropped 3 bases and J dropped 3 bases, with 10 bases sitting between them. The CDR3 DNA follows: TGTGCCAGCAGCTACCCCGCTCGCTACGAGCAGTACTTC. This gives the protein CASSYPARYEQYF.

This clone was seen once. The rearrangement joins TRBV14 to TRBJ2-7; TRBD2 aligns across 10 bases. This CDR3 contains 15 residues. The junction had 2 bases not matched to a gene; V was cut back by 0 bases and J by 3 bases. Germline V gives CDR1 SGHDN, CDR2 FVKESK. The CDR3 loop is CASSQDSGRFYEQYF. As DNA, the CDR3 is TGTGCCAGCAGCCAAGATAGCGGGAGGTTCTACGAGCAGTACTTC. The whole variable domain, filled in from reference TRBV14 and TRBJ2-7, reads EAGVTQFPSHSVIEKGQTVTLRCDPISGHDNLYWYRRVMGKEIKFLLHFVKESKQDESGMPNNRFLAERTGGTYSTLKVQPAELEDSGVYFCASSQDSGRFYEQYFGPGTRLTVT.

In its sample, this clone was seen once. The chain joins TRBV11-2 to TRBJ2-1; 10 bases line up with TRBD2. The CDR3 extends over 15 amino acids. CDR1 and CDR2 from the germline V gene are SGHAT and FQNNGV. V was clipped by 4 bases and J by 3 bases; unmatched bases: 3. CDR3 bases: TGTGCCAGCAGCTCCTCTAGCGGGGGCTACAATGAGCAGTTCTTC. Protein sequence: CASSSSSGGYNEQFF.

This clone showed up just once. The chain has TRBV30 and TRBJ2-7; maybe TRBD2 (5 bases). Trimming stripped 2 bases from V and 3 bases from J, with 8 bases between. The CDR3 is 12 residues long. Per germline, CDR1 GTSNPN and CDR2 SVGIG (reference sequence). The chain's CDR3 is CAWSTLGYEQYF. The CDR3 coding sequence is TGTGCCTGGAGTACACTAGGCTACGAGCAGTACTTC.

The V call is TRBV30, the J call TRBJ1-2; 9 bases are a match to TRBD1. With 2 bases clipped from V and 5 bases from J, the junction kept 9 bases outside the gene matches. CDR1 is GTSNPN and CDR2 is SVGIG in the germline V gene (reference sequence). The CDR3 loop spans 15 amino acids. The CDR3 DNA reads as TGTGCCTGGAGTCCCCGGACAGGGGAGGGATATGGCTACACCTTC. It translates to CAWSPRTGEGYGYTF.

This clone was observed a single time. The rearrangement links TRBV4-1 to TRBJ1-5; 7 nucleotides agree with TRBD1. This CDR3 spans 16 amino acids. The trim removed 3 bases at V and 7 bases at J, leaving 12 bases unmatched. Germline values: CDR1 MGHRA, CDR2 YSYEKL. This chain's CDR3 is CASSHLQGTTRQPQHF. CDR3 nucleotides: TGCGCCAGCAGCCACTTACAGGGGACTACTCGGCAGCCCCAGCATTTT.

This clone showed up just once. V is TRBV6-5 and J is TRBJ2-3; possibly TRBD2 for D (6 bases). The CDR3 extends over 15 amino acids. V dropped 4 bases and J dropped 0 bases, with 11 bases sitting between them. Germline values: CDR1 MNHEY, CDR2 SVGAGI. The CDR3 region has the DNA TGTGCCAGCAGTTCCCCGGGGGATAGCACAGATACGCAGTATTTT. Its translation is CASSSPGDSTDTQYF.